These 20 T cell receptor beta chains share one sample of origin, sequenced in a study of blood T cells in healthy people across ages. The authors ran a second PCR of about 6 to 11 cycles using a sample-barcoded 5' primer and a J-beta primer mix. TCRdb analysed the 5' RACE reads with MiXCR anew, one entry per CDR3 protein. The table shows roughly 900,000 distinct CDR3 sequences, with about 28% occurring only once. The sample comprised blood. The source is a woman of 80 years or more in good health.

In its sample, this clonotype was seen a few times. This sequence joins TRBV29-1 and TRBJ2-7; 14 bases are a match to TRBD2. Germline CDR1 and CDR2: SQVTM and ANQGSEA. The CDR3 totals 13 residues. CDR3 DNA sequence: TGCGGCGCCCAGACTAGCGGGGGGGGCGAGCAGTACTTC. Residues: CGAQTSGGGEQYF.

This clonotype came up a few times. This clone may be a read error of a much larger clone one base away. The chain's CDR3 is CASSSGGRDEQFF. CDR3 coding DNA: TGCGCCAGCAGCTCGGGGGGCCGCGATGAGCAGTTCTTC. This chain joins TRBV5-1 and TRBJ2-1; D possibly corresponds to TRBD2 (7 bases). CDR3 size: 13 residues. V lost 3 bases to trimming and J lost 8 bases, with 12 bases between them. Per germline, CDR1 SGHRS and CDR2 YFSETQ. Based on the CDR3 plus reference TRBV5-1 and TRBJ2-1, the full variable domain is KAGVTQTPRYLIKTRGQQVTLSCSPISGHRSVSWYQQTPGQGLQFLFEYFSETQRNKGNFPGRFSGRQFSNSRSEMNVSTLELGDSALYLCASSSGGRDEQFFGPGTRLTVL.

Remarks on this clonotype: A much bigger clone sits one base away, suggesting this may be a read error. The chain combines TRBV6-2 or TRBV6-3 with TRBJ2-4; TRBD1 matches at 7 bases. The J call may not be correct, given that the DNA end is closer to TRBJ2-7. The CDR3 has 16 amino acids. The germline CDR1 and CDR2 sequences are MNHEY and SVGEGT. The CDR3 reads CASSYDLDRPSHEQYF. CDR3 in DNA: TGTGCCAGCAGTTACGACTTGGACAGGCCTTCACACGAGCAGTACTTC.

About this clonotype: A much larger clone is a single base away; this may be a read error. The chain joins TRBV7-2 to TRBJ2-7, with 7 positions matching TRBD2. The J call may be faulty, since TRBJ2-5 better matches the DNA end. The CDR3 runs 15 residues. Germline CDR1 is SGHTA and CDR2 is FQGNSA. The CDR3 loop reads CASSGSPERGETQYF. The CDR3 region has the DNA TGTGCCAGCAGCGGAAGCCCCGAGCGGGGCGAGACCCAGTACTTC.

On this clonotype: A much larger clone differs from this one at a single base, so this may be a read error. The genes are TRBV20-1 and TRBJ2-4; 11 bases fit TRBD2. This CDR3 is built from 14 residues. Germline lookup yields CDR1 DFQATT and CDR2 SNEGSKA (reference sequence). V shed 5 bases, J shed 10 bases, and the junction held 10 bases outside the gene matches. This chain's CDR3 is CSAGQALAGGIQYF. The CDR3 DNA follows: TGCAGTGCTGGTCAGGCGCTAGCGGGAGGAATTCAGTACTTC.

The V and J genes are TRBV3-1 and TRBJ1-2, with D possibly matching TRBD1 (5 bases). The CDR3 totals 14 residues. The germline CDR1 and CDR2 sequences are LGHDT and YNNKEL (reference sequence). Trimming removed 4 bases from V and 10 bases from J, with 19 bases in between. CDR3 sequence reads: CASSRTTGSHAYTF. The CDR3 DNA sequence: TGTGCCAGCAGCCGAACCACAGGTTCTCATGCCTACACCTTC.

This clonotype showed up many times. V usage is TRBV27 and J usage is TRBJ1-2; 8 bases map to TRBD1. Losses at the gene ends were 5 bases for V and 7 bases for J; bases not matched to a gene: 6. Per the germline V gene, CDR1 is MNHEY and CDR2 is SMNVEV (reference sequence). The CDR3 extends over 13 amino acids. CDR3 residues: CASSPTGVGGYTF. CDR3 coding DNA: TGTGCCAGCAGTCCGACAGGGGTTGGTGGCTACACCTTC.

This clonotype was seen at least ten times. The chain links TRBV10-3 to TRBJ2-1; 10 positions match TRBD2. The V gene end was trimmed by 9 bases and the J gene end by 5 bases; junction bases not matched to a gene: 7. CDR3 length: 14 residues. Germline V lookup: CDR1 ENHRY, CDR2 SYGVKD. The CDR3 region is CAIAGGLLHNEQFF. CDR3 DNA sequence: TGTGCCATAGCGGGGGGGCTATTACACAATGAGCAGTTCTTC.

This clonotype came up many times. The chain joins TRBV12-3 or TRBV12-4 to TRBJ2-7; 7 positions agree with TRBD1. With 3 bases clipped from V and 5 bases from J, the junction kept 4 bases outside the gene matches. This CDR3 has 13 residues. CDR3 sequence reads: CASSLTGRNEQYF. The CDR3 DNA follows: TGTGCCAGCAGTTTGACAGGGAGAAACGAGCAGTACTTC.

This clonotype was recorded once. The chain couples TRBV19 to TRBJ1-1, with D unresolved. The CDR3 covers 11 residues. V lost 6 bases, J lost 3 bases, and 5 bases lay in between. Germline V gives CDR1 LNHDA, CDR2 SQIVND (reference sequence). The CDR3 loop reads CASRGDTEAFF. CDR3 coding DNA: TGTGCCAGTAGGGGAGACACTGAAGCTTTCTTT. The variable domain in full, with the rest retrieved from reference TRBV19 and TRBJ1-1, is DGGITQSPKYLFRKEGQNVTLSCEQNLNHDAMYWYRQDPGQGLRLIYYSQIVNDFQKGDIAEGYSVSREKKESFPLTVTSAQKNPTAFYLCASRGDTEAFFGQGTRLTVV.

The gene calls are TRBV6-2 or TRBV6-3 and TRBJ1-5; tentative D call: TRBD1 (5 bases). From germline, CDR1 is MNHEY and CDR2 SVGEGT. V shed 7 bases and J shed 1 base, with 14 bases lying between them. This CDR3 comprises 15 residues. For the CDR3, the DNA is TGTGCCAGCACCGTAACGGCAGGGAGCAATCAGCCCCAGCATTTT. Its protein product is CASTVTAGSNQPQHF.

This clonotype has a count of ten or more. The chain carries TRBV7-2 and TRBJ2-3, with 8 bases aligning to TRBD2. The V segment lost 3 bases and the J segment 2 bases; nucleotides outside the gene matches: 10. Germline V gives CDR1 SGHTA, CDR2 FQGNSA. This CDR3 is 17 amino acids long. CDR3 in amino acids: CASSFSGGPTYTDTQYF. CDR3 bases: TGTGCCAGCAGCTTCAGCGGGGGCCCTACTTACACAGATACGCAGTATTTT.

As for this clonotype: At one end the junction does not follow the germline gene, possibly because of a read error. The chain is built from TRBV29-1 and TRBJ1-4; TRBD1 matches 7 bases. Per the germline V gene, CDR1 is SQVTM and CDR2 is ANQGSEA. This CDR3 has 11 residues. In nucleotides, the CDR3 is TGCAGCGCCGGGACAGTTGAAAGACTGTTTTTT. Translating it yields CSAGTVERLFF. Complete variable domain (other parts from reference TRBV29-1 and TRBJ1-4): SAVISQKPSRDICQRGTSLTIQCQVDSQVTMMFWYRQQPGQSLTLIATANQGSEATYESGFVIDKFPISRPNLTFSTLTVSNMSPEDSSIYLCSAGTVERLFFGSGTQLSVL.

The V call is TRBV7-9, the J call TRBJ1-1; perhaps TRBD1 as D (6 bases). This CDR3 contains 15 residues. Trimming cost V 5 bases and J 0 bases, with 13 bases left between them. Germline CDR1 and CDR2: SEHNR and FQNEAQ (reference sequence). CDR3 in DNA: TGTGCCAGCAGCCCCATGGGACAAATGAACACTGAAGCTTTCTTT. Its translation is CASSPMGQMNTEAFF.

This clonotype was observed a few times. V is TRBV5-5 and J is TRBJ1-2; 7 nucleotides agree with TRBD1. Germline CDR1 is SGHKS and CDR2 is YYEKEE (reference sequence). With V trimmed by 1 base and J by 3 bases, 6 bases remained unmatched. The CDR3 runs to 15 residues. Here the CDR3 reads CASSLQTGSDYGYTF. CDR3 sequence (DNA): TGTGCCAGCAGCTTGCAGACAGGGTCCGACTATGGCTACACCTTC. The full variable domain, rest sourced from reference TRBV5-5 and TRBJ1-2, is DAGVTQSPTHLIKTRGQQVTLRCSPISGHKSVSWYQQVLGQGPQFIFQYYEKEERGRGNFPDRFSARQFPNYSSELNVNALLLGDSALYLCASSLQTGSDYGYTFGSGTRLTVV.

This clonotype was counted many times. This rearrangement joins TRBV11-2 to TRBJ2-3; the D is unclear. CDR3 length: 16 amino acids. V gave up 1 base and J gave up 0 bases, with 11 bases separating them. Germline assignment: CDR1 SGHAT and CDR2 FQNNGV. The CDR3 DNA follows: TGTGCCAGCAGCTTAGGCGGCACCCCTAGCACAGATACGCAGTATTTT. Translated: CASSLGGTPSTDTQYF. The variable domain in full, completed from reference TRBV11-2 and TRBJ2-3, reads EAGVAQSPRYKIIEKRQSVAFWCNPISGHATLYWYQQILGQGPKLLIQFQNNGVVDDSQLPKDRFSAERLKGVDSTLKIQPAKLEDSAVYLCASSLGGTPSTDTQYFGPGTRLTVL.

The chain links TRBV25-1 to TRBJ1-1; D unclear. The germline CDR1 and CDR2 sequences are MGHDK and SYGVNS. V was trimmed by 7 bases and J by 3 bases, leaving 9 bases between them. This CDR3 comprises 12 residues. CDR3 DNA sequence: TGTGCCAGCAACTCCCTGCACACTGAAGCTTTCTTT. Its translation: CASNSLHTEAFF.

This clonotype was counted many times. The chain joins TRBV20-1 to TRBJ1-2; D not certain. Trimming took 1 base from V and 8 from J, leaving 14 bases between them. This CDR3 contains 13 residues. CDR1 is DFQATT, CDR2 SNEGSKA, per germline (reference sequence). The CDR3 region has the DNA TGCAGTGCTAGAGTAGAATTCGAACGAGGCTACACCTTC. It codes for CSARVEFERGYTF.

The chain carries TRBV7-2 and TRBJ2-1; TRBD2 matches 8 bases. This CDR3 is built from 16 residues. CDR1 and CDR2 from the germline V gene are SGHTA and FQGNSA. Unmatched junction bases numbered 12, after V lost 2 bases and J lost 9 bases. The CDR3, as DNA: TGTGCCAGCAGCTTATCCTCGACTAGCGTCCAGTCTGAGCAGTTCTTC. Translating it yields CASSLSSTSVQSEQFF.

A few counts support this clonotype. J is TRBJ2-1 and V is TRBV6-2 or TRBV6-3; TRBD2 matches 8 bases. The V and J ends lost 7 bases and 2 bases, in that order; junction bases with no gene match: 4. CDR1 MNHEY and CDR2 SVGEGT come from the germline V gene. The CDR3 is 14 amino acids. Here the CDR3 reads CASKKRGPYNEQFF. The CDR3 region has the DNA TGTGCCAGCAAAAAGCGGGGGCCCTACAATGAGCAGTTCTTC.